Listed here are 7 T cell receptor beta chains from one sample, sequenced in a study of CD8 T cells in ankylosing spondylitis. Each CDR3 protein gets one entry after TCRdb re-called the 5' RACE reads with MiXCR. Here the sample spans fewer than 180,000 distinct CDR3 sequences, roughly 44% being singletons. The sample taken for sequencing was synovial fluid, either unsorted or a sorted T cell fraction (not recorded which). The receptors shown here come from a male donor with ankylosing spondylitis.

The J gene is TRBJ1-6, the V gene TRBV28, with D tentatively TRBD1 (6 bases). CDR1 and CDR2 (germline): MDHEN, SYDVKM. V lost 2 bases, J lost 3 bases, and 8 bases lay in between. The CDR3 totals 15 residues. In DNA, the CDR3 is TGTGCCAGCAGTTTAGAGGGGGTCTATAATTCACCCCTCCACTTT. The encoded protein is CASSLEGVYNSPLHF.

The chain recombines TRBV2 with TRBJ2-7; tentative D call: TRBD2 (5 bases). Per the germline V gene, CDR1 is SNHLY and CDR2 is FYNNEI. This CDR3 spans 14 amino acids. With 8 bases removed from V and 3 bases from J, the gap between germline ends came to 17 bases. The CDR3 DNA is TGTGCCAGCGAGCGGCAAACAAATCGCTACGAGCAGTACTTC. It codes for CASERQTNRYEQYF. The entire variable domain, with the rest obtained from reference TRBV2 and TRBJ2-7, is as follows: EPEVTQTPSHQVTQMGQEVILRCVPISNHLYFYWYRQILGQKVEFLVSFYNNEISEKSEIFDDQFSVERPDGSNFTLKIRSTKLEDSAMYFCASERQTNRYEQYFGPGTRLTVT.

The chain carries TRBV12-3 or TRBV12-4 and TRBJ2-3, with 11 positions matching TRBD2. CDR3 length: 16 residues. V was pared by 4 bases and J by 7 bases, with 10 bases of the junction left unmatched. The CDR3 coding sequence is TGTGCCAGCAGTTGGGTTACACTAGCGGGGGACCATACGCAGTATTTT. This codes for CASSWVTLAGDHTQYF.

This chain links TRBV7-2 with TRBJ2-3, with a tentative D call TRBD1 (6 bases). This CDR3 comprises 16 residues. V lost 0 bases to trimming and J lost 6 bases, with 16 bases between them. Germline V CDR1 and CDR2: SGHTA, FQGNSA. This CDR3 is CASSLALQGMSDTQYF. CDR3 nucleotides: TGTGCCAGCAGCTTAGCGCTCCAGGGGATGTCGGATACGCAGTATTTT.

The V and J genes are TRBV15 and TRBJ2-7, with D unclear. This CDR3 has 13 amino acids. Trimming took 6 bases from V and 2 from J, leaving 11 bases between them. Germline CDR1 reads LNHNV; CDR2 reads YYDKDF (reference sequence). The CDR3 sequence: CATSIHRTYEQYF. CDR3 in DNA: TGTGCCACCAGTATCCACAGAACCTACGAGCAGTACTTC. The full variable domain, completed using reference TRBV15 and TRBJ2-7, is DAMVIQNPRYQVTQFGKPVTLSCSQTLNHNVMYWYQQKSSQAPKLLFHYYDKDFNNEADTPDNFQSRRPNTSFCFLDIRSPGLGDTAMYLCATSIHRTYEQYFGPGTRLTVT.

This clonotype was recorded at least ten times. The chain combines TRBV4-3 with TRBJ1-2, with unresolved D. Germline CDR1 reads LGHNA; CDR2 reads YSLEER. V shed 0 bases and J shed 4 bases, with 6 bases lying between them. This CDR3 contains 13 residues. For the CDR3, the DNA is TGCGCCAGCAGCCAAGATATCTCCTATGGCTACACCTTC. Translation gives CASSQDISYGYTF.

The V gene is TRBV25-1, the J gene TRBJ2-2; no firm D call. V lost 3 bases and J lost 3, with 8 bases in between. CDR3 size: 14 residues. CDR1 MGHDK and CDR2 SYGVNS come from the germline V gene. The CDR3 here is CASSDISDTGELFF. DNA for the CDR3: TGTGCCAGCAGTGATATTTCCGACACCGGGGAGCTGTTTTTT. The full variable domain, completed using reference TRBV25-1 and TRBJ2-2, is EADIYQTPRYLVIGTGKKITLECSQTMGHDKMYWYQQDPGMELHLIHYSYGVNSTEKGDLSSESTVSRIRTEHFPLTLESARPSHTSQYLCASSDISDTGELFFGEGSRLTVL.